The rows below give T cell receptor beta chains drawn from one sample of a study of early T cells in non-severe SARS-CoV-2 infection. One entry per CDR3 protein results from TCRdb running MiXCR on the 5' RACE reads. The sample holds 87,000 or so distinct CDR3 sequences, around 12% seen once. The sequenced sample consisted of whole blood. Receptor source: an adult who was a healthcare worker with PCR-confirmed SARS-CoV-2 infection or an uninfected control (not recorded which). Each CDR3 is given with its conserved first and last residue.

TRBV29-1,TRBJ2-5,CSVEDPRRSQYF
TRBV5-6,TRBJ2-7,CASSSTLQGERGSYEQYF
TRBV29-1,TRBJ2-1,CSLRGDPRHNEQFF
TRBV20-1,TRBJ2-7,CSAHAAGGTDYEQYF
TRBV18,TRBJ2-7,CASSRGDLEEQYF
TRBV6-5,TRBJ2-2,CASSYSNQQETELFF
TRBV7-2,TRBJ2-1,CASRPSGYNEQFF
TRBV6-2/TRBV6-3,TRBJ2-1,CASSYLASSYNEQFF
TRBV29-1,TRBJ2-5,CSVKEQHQETQYF
TRBV7-2,TRBJ2-1,CASSLQGANYNGQFF
TRBV5-6,TRBJ1-1,CASTLGGRNTEAFF
TRBV7-2,TRBJ2-5,CASSLQAYPQETQYF
TRBV5-1,TRBJ2-3,CASSLTSGSPDTQYF
TRBV12-3/TRBV12-4,TRBJ1-4,CASSSRQSTNEKLFF
TRBV7-2,TRBJ1-4,CASSLDPREKLFF
TRBV6-1,TRBJ2-4,CASSAFLAKNIQYF
TRBV11-2,TRBJ2-1,CASSLDKGTGEQFF
TRBV12-3/TRBV12-4,TRBJ2-1,CASSPPSGTSGDEQFF
TRBV6-2/TRBV6-3,TRBJ2-1,CASSYPIPSGSSFNEQFF
TRBV20-1,TRBJ1-1,CSADRGTTLSNTEAFF
TRBV20-1,TRBJ2-1,CSARDSGSSGSLSGEQFF
TRBV10-3,TRBJ2-1,CAISEPSGRVHSSYNEQFF
TRBV7-6,TRBJ2-3,CASSLGGRWDTQYF
TRBV2,TRBJ1-4,CASSDFTGGYATNEKLFF
TRBV2,TRBJ2-3,CASSGPLQLPSTDTQYF
TRBV29-1,TRBJ2-7,CSVEAGAQSEQYF
TRBV6-5,TRBJ2-5,CASSQGWTQYF
TRBV7-2,TRBJ2-3,CASSLGVRMGDTQYF
TRBV10-3,TRBJ1-5,CAISESADINQPQHF
TRBV10-3,TRBJ2-5,CATRRDFRDRGKETQYF
TRBV11-2,TRBJ1-2,CASTFYEQGIGYGYTF
TRBV5-5,TRBJ1-4,CASSLAMMGFATNEKLFF
TRBV20-1,TRBJ2-5,CSAREDRGKKTQYF
TRBV6-5,TRBJ2-7,CASSSPGSYEQYF
TRBV27,TRBJ2-7,CASSPNLGTSLYEQYF
TRBV4-1,TRBJ2-3,CASSRRTSGRDTDTQYF
TRBV19,TRBJ2-5,CASSSLTGARETQYF
TRBV4-2,TRBJ2-3,CASSKGLAGDTQYF
TRBV27,TRBJ2-1,CASSLATGSSYNEQFF
TRBV29-1,TRBJ1-2,CSVDGDGRGYTF